Given below is one T cell receptor beta chain in context. The CDR3 extends over 13 amino acids. After removal of 11 bases from V and 5 bases from J, the junction contained 11 bases not matched to a gene. Germline loops: CDR1 ENHRY, CDR2 SYGVKD. The data were taken from a study of blood T cell repertoires in COVID-19. Background on the study: Collection of acute and convalescent COVID-19 samples took place in the United States, Italy and Spain. Sample material is recorded as cDNA or gDNA derived from T cells, B-cell-depleted T cells, or PBMCs.

Produced via immunoSEQ multiplex PCR; TCRdb's table is partial and in-frame only. The sample consists of 200,000 to 250,000 clones, 80% to 85% of them appearing once. Sequencing used PBMCs or T cells enriched from blood (not recorded which). The receptor comes from a woman in her 40s who had recovered from COVID-19. The chain carries TRBV10-3 and TRBJ2-7; 8 bases fit TRBD2. CDR3 sequence: CAATAGETDEQYF. The CDR3 nucleotides are TGTGCCGCAACAGCGGGAGAAACCGACGAGCAGTACTTC.